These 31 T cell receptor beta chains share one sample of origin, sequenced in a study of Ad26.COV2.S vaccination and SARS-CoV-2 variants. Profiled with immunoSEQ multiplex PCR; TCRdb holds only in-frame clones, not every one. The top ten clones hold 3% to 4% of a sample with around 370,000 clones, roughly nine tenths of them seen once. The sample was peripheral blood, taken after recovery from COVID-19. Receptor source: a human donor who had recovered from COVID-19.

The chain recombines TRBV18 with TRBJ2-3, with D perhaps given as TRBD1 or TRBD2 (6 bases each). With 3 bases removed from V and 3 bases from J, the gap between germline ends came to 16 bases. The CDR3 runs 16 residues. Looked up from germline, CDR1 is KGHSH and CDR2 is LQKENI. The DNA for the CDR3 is TGTGCCAGCTCACCTCAGTCGGGGGCCGGTACAGATACGCAGTATTTT. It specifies CASSPQSGAGTDTQYF.

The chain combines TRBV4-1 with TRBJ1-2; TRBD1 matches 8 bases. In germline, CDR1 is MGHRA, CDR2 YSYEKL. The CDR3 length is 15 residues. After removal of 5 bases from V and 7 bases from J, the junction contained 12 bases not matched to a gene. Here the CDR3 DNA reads TGCGCCAGCAGCTTCCCAGGGGGCCCACCCGCTGGCTACACCTTC. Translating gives CASSFPGGPPAGYTF.

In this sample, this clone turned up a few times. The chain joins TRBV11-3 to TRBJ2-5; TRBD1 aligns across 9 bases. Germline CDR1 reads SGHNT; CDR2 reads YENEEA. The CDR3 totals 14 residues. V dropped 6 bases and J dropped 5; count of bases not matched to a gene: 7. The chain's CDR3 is CASRRDREEETQYF. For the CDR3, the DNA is TGTGCCAGCAGGAGGGACAGGGAAGAGGAGACCCAGTACTTC.

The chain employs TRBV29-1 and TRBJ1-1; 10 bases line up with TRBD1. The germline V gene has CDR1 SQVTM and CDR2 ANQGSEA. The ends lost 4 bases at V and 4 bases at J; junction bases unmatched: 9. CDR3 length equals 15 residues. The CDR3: CSVVGLGQGVTEAFF. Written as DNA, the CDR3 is TGCAGCGTTGTTGGCTTAGGACAGGGGGTCACTGAAGCTTTCTTT.

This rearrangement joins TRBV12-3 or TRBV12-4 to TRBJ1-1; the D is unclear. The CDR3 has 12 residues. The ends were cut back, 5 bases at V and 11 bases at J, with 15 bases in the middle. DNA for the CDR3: TGTGCCAGCAGTCAAGGGCTGGCCAAGGCTTTCTTT. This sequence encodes CASSQGLAKAFF.

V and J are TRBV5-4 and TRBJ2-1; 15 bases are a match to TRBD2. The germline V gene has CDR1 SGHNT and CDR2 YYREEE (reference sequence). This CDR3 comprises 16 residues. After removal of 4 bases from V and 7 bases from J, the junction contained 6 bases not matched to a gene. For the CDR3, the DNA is TGTGCCAGCAGCCCCTGGACTAGCGGGGGGGCAAATGAGCAGTTCTTC. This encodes CASSPWTSGGANEQFF.

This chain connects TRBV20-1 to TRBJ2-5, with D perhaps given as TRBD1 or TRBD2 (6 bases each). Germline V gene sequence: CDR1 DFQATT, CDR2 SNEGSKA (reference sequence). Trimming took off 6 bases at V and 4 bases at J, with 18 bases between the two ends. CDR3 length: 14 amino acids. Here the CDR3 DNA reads TGCAGTGCAAGTTTAGGGGGGCGCAGAGAGACCCAGTACTTC. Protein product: CSASLGGRRETQYF.

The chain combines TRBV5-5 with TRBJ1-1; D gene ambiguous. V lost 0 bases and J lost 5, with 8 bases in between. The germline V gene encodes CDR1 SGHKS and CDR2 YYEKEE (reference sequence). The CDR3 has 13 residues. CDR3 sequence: CASSLGESTEAFF. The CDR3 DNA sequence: TGTGCCAGCAGCTTGGGGGAAAGTACTGAAGCTTTCTTT. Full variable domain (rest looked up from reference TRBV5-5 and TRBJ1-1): DAGVTQSPTHLIKTRGQQVTLRCSPISGHKSVSWYQQVLGQGPQFIFQYYEKEERGRGNFPDRFSARQFPNYSSELNVNALLLGDSALYLCASSLGESTEAFFGQGTRLTVV.

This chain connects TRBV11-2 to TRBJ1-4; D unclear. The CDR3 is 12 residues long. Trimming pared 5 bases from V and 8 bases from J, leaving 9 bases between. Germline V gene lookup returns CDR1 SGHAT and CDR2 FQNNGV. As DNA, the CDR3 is TGTGCCAGCAGCCCCGCTAGGGAAAAACTGTTTTTT. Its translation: CASSPAREKLFF.

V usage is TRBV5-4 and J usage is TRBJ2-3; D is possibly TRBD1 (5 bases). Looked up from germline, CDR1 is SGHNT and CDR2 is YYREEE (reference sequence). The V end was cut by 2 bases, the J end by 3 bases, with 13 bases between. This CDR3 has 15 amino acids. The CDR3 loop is CASSLEGVGTDTQYF. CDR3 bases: TGTGCCAGCAGCTTAGAAGGGGTCGGAACAGATACGCAGTATTTT.

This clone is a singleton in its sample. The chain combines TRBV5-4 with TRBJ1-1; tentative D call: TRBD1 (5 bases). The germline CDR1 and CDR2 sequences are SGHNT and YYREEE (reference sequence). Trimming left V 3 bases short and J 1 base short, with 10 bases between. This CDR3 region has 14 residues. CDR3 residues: CASSWGGENTEAFF. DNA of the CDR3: TGTGCCAGCAGCTGGGGGGGAGAGAACACTGAAGCTTTCTTT.

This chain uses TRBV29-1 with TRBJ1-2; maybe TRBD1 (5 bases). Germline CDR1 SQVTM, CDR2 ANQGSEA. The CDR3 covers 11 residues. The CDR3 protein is CSSGDSYGYTF. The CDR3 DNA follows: TGCAGTTCCGGGGACTCCTATGGCTACACCTTC.

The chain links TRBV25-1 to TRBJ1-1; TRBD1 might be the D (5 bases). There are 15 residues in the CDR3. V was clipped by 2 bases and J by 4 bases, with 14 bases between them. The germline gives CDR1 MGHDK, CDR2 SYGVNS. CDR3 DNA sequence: TGTGCCAGCAGTGAAAGGGACGCTTGGGGCACTGAAGCTTTCTTT. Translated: CASSERDAWGTEAFF.

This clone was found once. For the CDR3, the DNA is TGCAGTGCTAGTAAGGGAGGACTTAATGAAAAACTGTTTTTT. This sequence encodes CSASKGGLNEKLFF. J is TRBJ1-4 and V is TRBV20-1; no clear D gene. This CDR3 is built from 14 residues. CDR1 DFQATT and CDR2 SNEGSKA come from the germline V gene (reference sequence). Trimming stripped 3 bases from V and 4 bases from J, with 12 bases between.

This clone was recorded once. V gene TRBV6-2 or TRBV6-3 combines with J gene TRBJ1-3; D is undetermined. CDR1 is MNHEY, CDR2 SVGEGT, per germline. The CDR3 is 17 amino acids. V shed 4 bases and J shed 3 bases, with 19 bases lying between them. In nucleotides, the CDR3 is TGTGCCAGCAGTTCCCTCAAAGGAGCTAGGGATGGAAACACCATATATTTT. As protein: CASSSLKGARDGNTIYF.

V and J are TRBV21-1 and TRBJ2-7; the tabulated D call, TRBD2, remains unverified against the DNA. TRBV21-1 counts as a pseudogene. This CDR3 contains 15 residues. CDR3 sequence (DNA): TGTGCCAGCAGCAACGAGCGGGGGCGTACCTACGAGCAGTACTTC. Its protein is CASSNERGRTYEQYF.

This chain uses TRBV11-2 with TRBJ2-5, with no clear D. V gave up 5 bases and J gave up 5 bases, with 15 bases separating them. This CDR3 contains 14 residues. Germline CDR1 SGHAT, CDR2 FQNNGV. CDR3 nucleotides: TGTGCCAGCAGCCTATTGGACGTCCGTGAGACCCAGTACTTC. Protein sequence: CASSLLDVRETQYF.

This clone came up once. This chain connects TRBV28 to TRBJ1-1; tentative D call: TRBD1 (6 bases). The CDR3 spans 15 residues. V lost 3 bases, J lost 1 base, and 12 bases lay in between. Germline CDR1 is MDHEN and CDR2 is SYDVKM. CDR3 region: CASSFPGQRNTEAFF. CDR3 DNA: TGTGCCAGCAGTTTTCCGGGACAAAGGAACACTGAAGCTTTCTTT. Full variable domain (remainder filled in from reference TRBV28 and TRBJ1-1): DVKVTQSSRYLVKRTGEKVFLECVQDMDHENMFWYRQDPGLGLRLIYFSYDVKMKEKGDIPEGYSVSREKKERFSLILESASTNQTSMYLCASSFPGQRNTEAFFGQGTRLTVV.

CDR3 sequence reads: CASSLGSIRSYNEQFF. The DNA for the CDR3 is TGTGCCAGCAGCTTAGGGAGTATCCGCTCCTACAATGAGCAGTTCTTC. The chain couples TRBV7-8 to TRBJ2-1; D unclear. V lost 1 base to trimming and J lost 0 bases, with 10 bases between them. This CDR3 is built from 16 residues. Germline V gene lookup returns CDR1 SGHVS and CDR2 FQNEAQ. Based on the CDR3 plus reference TRBV7-8 and TRBJ2-1, the full variable domain is GAGVSQSPRYKVAKRGQDVALRCDPISGHVSLFWYQQALGQGPEFLTYFQNEAQLDKSGLPSDRFFAERPEGSVSTLKIQRTQQEDSAVYLCASSLGSIRSYNEQFFGPGTRLTVL.

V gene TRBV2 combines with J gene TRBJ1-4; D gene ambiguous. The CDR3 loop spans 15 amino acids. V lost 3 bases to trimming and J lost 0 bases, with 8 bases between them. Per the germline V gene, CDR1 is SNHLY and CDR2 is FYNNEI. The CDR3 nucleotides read TGTGCCAGCAGTGATAGGGCAGCAACTAATGAAAAACTGTTTTTT. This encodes CASSDRAATNEKLFF.

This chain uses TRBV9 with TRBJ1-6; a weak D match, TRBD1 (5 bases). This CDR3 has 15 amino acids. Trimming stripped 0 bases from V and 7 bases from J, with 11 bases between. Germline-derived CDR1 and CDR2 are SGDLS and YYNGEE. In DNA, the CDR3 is TGTGCCAGCAGCGTAGAAGGGGAGAAAAATTCACCCCTCCACTTT. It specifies CASSVEGEKNSPLHF.

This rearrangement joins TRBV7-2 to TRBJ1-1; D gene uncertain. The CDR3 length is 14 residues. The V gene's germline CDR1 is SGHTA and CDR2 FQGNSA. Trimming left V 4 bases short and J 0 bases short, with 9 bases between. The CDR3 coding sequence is TGTGCCAGCAGCTCTCCCCCTCTGAACACTGAAGCTTTCTTT. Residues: CASSSPPLNTEAFF.

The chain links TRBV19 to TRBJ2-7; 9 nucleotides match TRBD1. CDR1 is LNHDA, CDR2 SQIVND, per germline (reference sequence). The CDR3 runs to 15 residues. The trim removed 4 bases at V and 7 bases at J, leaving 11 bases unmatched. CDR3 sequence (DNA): TGTGCCAGTAGTACACCTACCGGGACAGGGCAGGAGCAGTACTTC. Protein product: CASSTPTGTGQEQYF.

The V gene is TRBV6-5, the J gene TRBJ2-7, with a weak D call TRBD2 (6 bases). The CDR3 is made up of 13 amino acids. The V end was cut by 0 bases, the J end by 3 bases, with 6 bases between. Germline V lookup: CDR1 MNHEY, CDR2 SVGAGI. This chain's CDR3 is CASSYSEGYEQYF. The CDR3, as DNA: TGTGCCAGCAGTTACTCGGAGGGCTACGAGCAGTACTTC.

Here the CDR3 DNA reads TGTGCCAGCAGTGAATGGCGGGGGGGCCTCCGGGACGAGCAGTACTTC. Amino acid sequence: CASSEWRGGLRDEQYF. The chain uses TRBV6-1 and TRBJ2-7, with 9 bases fitting TRBD2. Unmatched junction bases numbered 10, after V lost 2 bases and J lost 5 bases. Germline V gene data show CDR1 as MNHNS and CDR2 as SASEGT. This CDR3 has 16 amino acids.

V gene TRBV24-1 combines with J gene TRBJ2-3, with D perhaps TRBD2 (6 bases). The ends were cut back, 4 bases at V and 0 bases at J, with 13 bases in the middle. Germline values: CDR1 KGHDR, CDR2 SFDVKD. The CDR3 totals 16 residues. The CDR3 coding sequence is TGTGCCACCAGTGACCCTACTAGCTCTAGCACAGATACGCAGTATTTT. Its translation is CATSDPTSSSTDTQYF.

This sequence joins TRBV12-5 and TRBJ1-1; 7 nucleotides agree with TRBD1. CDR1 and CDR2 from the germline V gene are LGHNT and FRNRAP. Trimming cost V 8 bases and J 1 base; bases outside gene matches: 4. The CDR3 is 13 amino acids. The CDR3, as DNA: TGTGCTAGTAGTAACAGGGGGAACACTGAAGCTTTCTTT. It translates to CASSNRGNTEAFF.

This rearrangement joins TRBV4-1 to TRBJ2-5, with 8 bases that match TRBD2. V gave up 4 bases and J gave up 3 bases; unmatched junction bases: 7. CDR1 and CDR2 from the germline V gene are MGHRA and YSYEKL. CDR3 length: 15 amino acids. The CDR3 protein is CASSRGGTSEETQYF. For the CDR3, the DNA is TGCGCCAGCAGCCGGGGTGGGACTAGTGAAGAGACCCAGTACTTC.

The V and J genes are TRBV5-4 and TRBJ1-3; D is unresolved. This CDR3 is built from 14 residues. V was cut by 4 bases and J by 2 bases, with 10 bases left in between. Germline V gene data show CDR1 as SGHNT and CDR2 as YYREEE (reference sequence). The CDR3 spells CASSLGLAGNTIYF. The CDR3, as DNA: TGTGCCAGCAGCCTTGGTTTGGCTGGAAACACCATATATTTT.

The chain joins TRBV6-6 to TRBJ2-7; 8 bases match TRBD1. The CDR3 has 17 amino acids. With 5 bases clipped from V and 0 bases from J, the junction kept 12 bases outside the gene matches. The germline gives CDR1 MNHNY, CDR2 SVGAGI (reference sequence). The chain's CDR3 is CASSPPRRTGSSYEQYF. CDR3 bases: TGTGCCAGCAGTCCCCCCCGTCGGACAGGGAGCTCCTACGAGCAGTACTTC.

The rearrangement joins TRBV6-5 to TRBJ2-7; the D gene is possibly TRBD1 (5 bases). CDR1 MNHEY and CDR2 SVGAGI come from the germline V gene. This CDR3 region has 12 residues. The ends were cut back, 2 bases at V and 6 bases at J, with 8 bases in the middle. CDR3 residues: CASSYDRGEQYF. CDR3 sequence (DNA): TGTGCCAGCAGTTACGATAGGGGCGAGCAGTACTTC.